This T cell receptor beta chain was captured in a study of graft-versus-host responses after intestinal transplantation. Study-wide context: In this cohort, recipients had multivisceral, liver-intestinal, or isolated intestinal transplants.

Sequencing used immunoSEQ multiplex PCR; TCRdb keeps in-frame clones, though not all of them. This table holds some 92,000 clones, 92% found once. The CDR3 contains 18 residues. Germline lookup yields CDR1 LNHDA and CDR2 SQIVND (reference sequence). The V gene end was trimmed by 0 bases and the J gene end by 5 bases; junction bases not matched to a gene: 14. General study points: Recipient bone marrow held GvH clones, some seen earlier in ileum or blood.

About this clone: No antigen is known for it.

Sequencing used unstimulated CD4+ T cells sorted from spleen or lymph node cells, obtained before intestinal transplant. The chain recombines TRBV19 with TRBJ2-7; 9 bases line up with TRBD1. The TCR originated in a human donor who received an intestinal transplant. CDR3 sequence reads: CASSIDGGPGTGKNEQYF. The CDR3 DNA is TGTGCCAGTAGTATAGATGGGGGTCCCGGGACAGGGAAGAACGAGCAGTACTTC.